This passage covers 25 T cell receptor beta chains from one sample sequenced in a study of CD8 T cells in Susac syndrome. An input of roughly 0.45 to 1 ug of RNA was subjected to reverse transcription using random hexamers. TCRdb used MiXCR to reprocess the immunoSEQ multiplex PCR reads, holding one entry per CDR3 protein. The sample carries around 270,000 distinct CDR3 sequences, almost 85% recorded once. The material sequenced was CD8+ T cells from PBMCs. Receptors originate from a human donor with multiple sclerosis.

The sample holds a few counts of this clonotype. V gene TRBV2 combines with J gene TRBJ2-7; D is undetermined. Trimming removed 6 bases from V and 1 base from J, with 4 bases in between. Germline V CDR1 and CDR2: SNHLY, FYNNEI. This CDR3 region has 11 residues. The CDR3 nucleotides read TGTGCCAGCAGGCGATCCTACGAGCAGTACTTC. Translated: CASRRSYEQYF.

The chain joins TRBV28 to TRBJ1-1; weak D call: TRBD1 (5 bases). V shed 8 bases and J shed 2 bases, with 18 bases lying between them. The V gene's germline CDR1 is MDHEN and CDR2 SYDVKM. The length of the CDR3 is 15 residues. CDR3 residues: CASRLYSGRNTEAFF. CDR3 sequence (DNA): TGTGCCAGCCGACTTTATTCGGGGCGTAACACTGAAGCTTTCTTT.

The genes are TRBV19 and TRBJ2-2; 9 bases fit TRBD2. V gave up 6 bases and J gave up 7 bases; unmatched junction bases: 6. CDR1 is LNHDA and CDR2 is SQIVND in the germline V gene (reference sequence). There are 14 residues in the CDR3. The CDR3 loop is CASRTGTSHGELFF. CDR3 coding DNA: TGTGCCAGTAGAACCGGGACTAGCCACGGGGAGCTGTTTTTT.

The CDR3 DNA reads TGTGCCAGTAGTATGCTGACTAGCGGGTACAATGAGCAGTTCTTC. Protein product: CASSMLTSGYNEQFF. The chain employs TRBV19 and TRBJ2-1; TRBD2 aligns across 10 bases. From germline, CDR1 is LNHDA and CDR2 SQIVND (reference sequence). The CDR3 sequence is 15 residues long. V was clipped by 3 bases and J by 4 bases; unmatched bases: 3.

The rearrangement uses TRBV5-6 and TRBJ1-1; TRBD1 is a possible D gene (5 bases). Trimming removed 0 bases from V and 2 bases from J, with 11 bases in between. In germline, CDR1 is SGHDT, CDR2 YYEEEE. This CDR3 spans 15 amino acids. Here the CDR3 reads CASSLGAQGNTEAFF. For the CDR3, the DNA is TGTGCCAGCAGCTTGGGGGCCCAGGGAAACACTGAAGCTTTCTTT. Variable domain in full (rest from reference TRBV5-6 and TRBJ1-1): DAGVTQSPTHLIKTRGQQVTLRCSPKSGHDTVSWYQQALGQGPQFIFQYYEEEERQRGNFPDRFSGHQFPNYSSELNVNALLLGDSALYLCASSLGAQGNTEAFFGQGTRLTVV.

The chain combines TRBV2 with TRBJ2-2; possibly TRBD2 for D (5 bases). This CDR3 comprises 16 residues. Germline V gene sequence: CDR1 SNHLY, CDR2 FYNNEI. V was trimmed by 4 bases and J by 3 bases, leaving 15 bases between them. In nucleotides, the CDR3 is TGTGCCAGCAGTGGGACTCCCAACCGATACACCGGGGAGCTGTTTTTT. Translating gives CASSGTPNRYTGELFF.

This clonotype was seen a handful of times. The CDR3 loop is CSASYGRGYEQYF. The CDR3 nucleotides are TGCAGTGCTAGCTACGGGAGGGGCTACGAGCAGTACTTC. The chain joins TRBV20-1 to TRBJ2-7; TRBD2 matches 8 bases. The V gene end was trimmed by 3 bases and the J gene end by 3 bases; junction bases not matched to a gene: 4. Germline CDR1 and CDR2: DFQATT and SNEGSKA (reference sequence). This CDR3 comprises 13 residues.

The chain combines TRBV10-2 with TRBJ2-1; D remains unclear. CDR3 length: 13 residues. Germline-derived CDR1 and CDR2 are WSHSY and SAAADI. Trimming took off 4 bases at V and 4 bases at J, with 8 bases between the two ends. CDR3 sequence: CASSGMDYNEQFF. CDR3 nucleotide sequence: TGCGCCAGCAGTGGAATGGATTACAATGAGCAGTTCTTC.

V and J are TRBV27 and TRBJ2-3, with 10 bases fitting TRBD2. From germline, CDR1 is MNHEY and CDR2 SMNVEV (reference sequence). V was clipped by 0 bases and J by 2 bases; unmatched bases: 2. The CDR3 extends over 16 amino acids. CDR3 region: CASSLSSGRITDTQYF. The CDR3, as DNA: TGTGCCAGCAGTTTATCTAGCGGGAGGATCACAGATACGCAGTATTTT.

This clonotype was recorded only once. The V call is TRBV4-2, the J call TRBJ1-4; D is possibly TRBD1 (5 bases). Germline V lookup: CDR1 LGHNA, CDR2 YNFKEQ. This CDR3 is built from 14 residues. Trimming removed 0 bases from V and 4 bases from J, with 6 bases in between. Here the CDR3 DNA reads TGTGCCAGCAGCCAAGAGAGGGGTAATGAAAAACTGTTTTTT. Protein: CASSQERGNEKLFF.

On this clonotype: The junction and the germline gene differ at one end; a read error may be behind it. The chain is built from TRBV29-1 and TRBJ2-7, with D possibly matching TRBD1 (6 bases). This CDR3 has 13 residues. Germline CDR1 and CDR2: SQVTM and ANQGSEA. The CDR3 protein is CSVEGQGTYEQYF. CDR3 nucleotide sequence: TGCAGCGTCGAAGGTCAGGGGACCTACGAGCAGTACTTC.

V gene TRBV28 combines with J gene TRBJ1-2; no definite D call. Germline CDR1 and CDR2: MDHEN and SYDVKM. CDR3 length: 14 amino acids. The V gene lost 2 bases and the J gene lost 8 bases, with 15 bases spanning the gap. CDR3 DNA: TGTGCCAGCAGTTTACCGGGGTTCTTATGGGGCTACACCTTC. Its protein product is CASSLPGFLWGYTF.

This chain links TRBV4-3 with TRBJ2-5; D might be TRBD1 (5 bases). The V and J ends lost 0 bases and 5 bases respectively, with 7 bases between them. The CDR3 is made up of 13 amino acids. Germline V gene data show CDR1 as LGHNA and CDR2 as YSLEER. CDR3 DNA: TGCGCCAGCAGCCAAGAAAGGGGCGAGACCCAGTACTTC. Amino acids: CASSQERGETQYF.

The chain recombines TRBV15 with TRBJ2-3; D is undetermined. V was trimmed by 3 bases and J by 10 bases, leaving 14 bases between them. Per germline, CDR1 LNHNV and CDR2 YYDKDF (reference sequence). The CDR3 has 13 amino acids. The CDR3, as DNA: TGTGCCACCAGCAGTGCACCGGGCAGGCCGCAGTATTTT. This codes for CATSSAPGRPQYF.

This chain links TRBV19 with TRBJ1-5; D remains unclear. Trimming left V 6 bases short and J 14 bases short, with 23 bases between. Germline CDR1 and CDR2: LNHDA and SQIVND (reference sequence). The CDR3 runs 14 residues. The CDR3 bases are TGTGCCAGTAGCCCCGGGTCCAACTATCAGCGAGAGCATTTT. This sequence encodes CASSPGSNYQREHF.

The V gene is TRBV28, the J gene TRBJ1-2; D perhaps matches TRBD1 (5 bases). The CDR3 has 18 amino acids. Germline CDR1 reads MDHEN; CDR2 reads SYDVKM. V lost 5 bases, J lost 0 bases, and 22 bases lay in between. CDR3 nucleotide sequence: TGTGCCAGCAGTCCTCCCGGACACCTAACGGGGCCTAACTATGGCTACACCTTC. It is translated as CASSPPGHLTGPNYGYTF.

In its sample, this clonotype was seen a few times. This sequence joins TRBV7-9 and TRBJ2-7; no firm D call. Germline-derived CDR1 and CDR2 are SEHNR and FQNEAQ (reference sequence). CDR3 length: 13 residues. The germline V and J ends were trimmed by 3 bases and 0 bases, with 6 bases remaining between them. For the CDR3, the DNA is TGTGCCAGCAGCTTGGACGTCTCCTACGAGCAGTACTTC. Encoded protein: CASSLDVSYEQYF.

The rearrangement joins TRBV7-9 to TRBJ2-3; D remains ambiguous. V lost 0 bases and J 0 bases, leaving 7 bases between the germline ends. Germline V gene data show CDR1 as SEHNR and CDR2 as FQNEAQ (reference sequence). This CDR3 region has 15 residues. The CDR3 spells CASSLAASSTDTQYF. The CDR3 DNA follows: TGTGCCAGCAGCTTAGCGGCCTCTAGCACAGATACGCAGTATTTT.

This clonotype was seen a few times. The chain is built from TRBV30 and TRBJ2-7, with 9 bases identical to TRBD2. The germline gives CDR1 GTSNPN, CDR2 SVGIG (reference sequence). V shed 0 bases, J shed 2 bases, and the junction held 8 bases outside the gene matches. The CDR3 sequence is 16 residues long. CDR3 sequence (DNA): TGTGCCTGGAGTGTACTCGGGGGACTAGCCGCCTACGAGCAGTACTTC. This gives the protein CAWSVLGGLAAYEQYF.

The DNA for the CDR3 is TGTGCCAGCAGCTCCCGGACTAGCGGGAGAATCCATGAGCAGTTCTTC. Protein sequence: CASSSRTSGRIHEQFF. The V and J genes are TRBV11-2 and TRBJ2-1; 13 bases map to TRBD2. V gave up 4 bases and J gave up 8 bases; unmatched junction bases: 8. This CDR3 spans 16 amino acids. CDR1 SGHAT and CDR2 FQNNGV come from the germline V gene.

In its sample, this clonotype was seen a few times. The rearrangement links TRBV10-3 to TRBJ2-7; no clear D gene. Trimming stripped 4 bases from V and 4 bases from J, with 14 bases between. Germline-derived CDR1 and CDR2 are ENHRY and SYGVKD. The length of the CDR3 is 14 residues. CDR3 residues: CAISGAGEGYEQYF. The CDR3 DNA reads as TGTGCCATCAGTGGGGCTGGGGAAGGGTACGAGCAGTACTTC.

For the CDR3, the DNA is TGTGCCAGCAGCCCCACGAAGGACCCTGTCTCCTACGAGCAGTACTTC. It specifies CASSPTKDPVSYEQYF. The rearrangement uses TRBV3-1 and TRBJ2-7, with no clear D. CDR1 is LGHDT and CDR2 is YNNKEL in the germline V gene (reference sequence). The V gene lost 4 bases and the J gene lost 0 bases, with 16 bases spanning the gap. The CDR3 runs to 16 residues.

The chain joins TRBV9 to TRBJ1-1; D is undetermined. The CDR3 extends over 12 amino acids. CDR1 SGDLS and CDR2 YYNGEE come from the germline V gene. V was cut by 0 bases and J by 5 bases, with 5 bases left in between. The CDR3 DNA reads TGTGCCAGCAGCGTAGTTTGGACTGAAGCTTTCTTT. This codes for CASSVVWTEAFF.

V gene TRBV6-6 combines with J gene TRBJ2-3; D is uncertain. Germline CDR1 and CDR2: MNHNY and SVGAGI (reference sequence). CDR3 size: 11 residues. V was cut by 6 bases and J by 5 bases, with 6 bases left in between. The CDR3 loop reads CASRLLDTQYF. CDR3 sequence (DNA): TGTGCCAGCAGACTATTAGATACGCAGTATTTT.

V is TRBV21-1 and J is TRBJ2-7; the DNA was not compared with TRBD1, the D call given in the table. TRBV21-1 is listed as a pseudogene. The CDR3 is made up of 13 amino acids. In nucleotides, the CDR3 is TGTGCCAGCAGCATCAGGGTGGTAAACGAGCAGTACTTC. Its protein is CASSIRVVNEQYF.